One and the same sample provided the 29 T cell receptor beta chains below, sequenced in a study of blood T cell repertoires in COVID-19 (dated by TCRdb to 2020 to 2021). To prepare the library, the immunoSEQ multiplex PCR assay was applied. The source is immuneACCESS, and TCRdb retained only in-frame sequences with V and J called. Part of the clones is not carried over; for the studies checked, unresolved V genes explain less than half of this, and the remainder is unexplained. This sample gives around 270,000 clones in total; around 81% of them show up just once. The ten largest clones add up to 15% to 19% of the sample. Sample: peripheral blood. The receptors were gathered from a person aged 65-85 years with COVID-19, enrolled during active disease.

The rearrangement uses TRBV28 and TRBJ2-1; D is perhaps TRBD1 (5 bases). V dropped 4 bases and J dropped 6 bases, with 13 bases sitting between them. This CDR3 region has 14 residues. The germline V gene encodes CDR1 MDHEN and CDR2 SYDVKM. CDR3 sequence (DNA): TGTGCCAGCAGTTCATCGTCAGGGCCCAATGAGCAGTTCTTC. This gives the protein CASSSSSGPNEQFF.

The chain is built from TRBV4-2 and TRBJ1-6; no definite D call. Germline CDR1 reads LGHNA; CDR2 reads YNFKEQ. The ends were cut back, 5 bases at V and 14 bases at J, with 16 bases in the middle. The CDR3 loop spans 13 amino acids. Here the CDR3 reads CASSEGMPRALHF. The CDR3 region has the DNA TGTGCCAGCAGCGAAGGAATGCCTCGGGCCCTCCACTTT.

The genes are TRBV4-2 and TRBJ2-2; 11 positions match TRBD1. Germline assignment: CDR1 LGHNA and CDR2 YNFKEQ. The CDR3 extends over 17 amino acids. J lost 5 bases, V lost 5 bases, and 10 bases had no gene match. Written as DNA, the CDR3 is TGTGCCAGCAGCTCCGAGAGGGGACAGGGGGGTACCGGGGAGCTGTTTTTT. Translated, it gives CASSSERGQGGTGELFF.

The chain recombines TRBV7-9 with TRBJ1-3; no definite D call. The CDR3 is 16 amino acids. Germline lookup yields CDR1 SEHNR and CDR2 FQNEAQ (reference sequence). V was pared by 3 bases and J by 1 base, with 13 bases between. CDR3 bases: TGTGCCAGCAGCTTTCTCAGTTCGGGGTCTGGAAACACCATATATTTT. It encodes CASSFLSSGSGNTIYF.

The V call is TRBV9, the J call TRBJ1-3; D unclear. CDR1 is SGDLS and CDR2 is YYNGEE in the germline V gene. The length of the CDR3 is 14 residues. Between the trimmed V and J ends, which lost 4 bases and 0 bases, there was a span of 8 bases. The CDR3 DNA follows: TGTGCCAGCAGCCCTCACTTCTCTGGAAACACCATATATTTT. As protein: CASSPHFSGNTIYF.

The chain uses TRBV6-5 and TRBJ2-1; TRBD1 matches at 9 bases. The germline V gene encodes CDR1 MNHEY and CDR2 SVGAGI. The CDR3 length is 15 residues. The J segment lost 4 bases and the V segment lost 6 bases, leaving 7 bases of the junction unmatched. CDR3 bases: TGTGCCAGCAGCCTCGGGACAGGGTCTTACAATGAGCAGTTCTTC. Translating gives CASSLGTGSYNEQFF.

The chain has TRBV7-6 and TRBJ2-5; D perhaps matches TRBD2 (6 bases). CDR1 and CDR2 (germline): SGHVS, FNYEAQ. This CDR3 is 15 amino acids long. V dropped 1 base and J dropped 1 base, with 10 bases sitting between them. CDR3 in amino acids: CASSLEGSGQETQYF. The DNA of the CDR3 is TGTGCCAGCAGCTTAGAGGGTAGCGGCCAAGAGACCCAGTACTTC.

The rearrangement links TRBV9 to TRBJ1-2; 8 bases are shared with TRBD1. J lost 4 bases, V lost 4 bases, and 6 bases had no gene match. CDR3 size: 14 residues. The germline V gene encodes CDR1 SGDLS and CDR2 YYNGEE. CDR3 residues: CASSHRQGLYGYTF. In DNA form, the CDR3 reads TGTGCCAGCAGCCATAGACAGGGGCTCTATGGCTACACCTTC.

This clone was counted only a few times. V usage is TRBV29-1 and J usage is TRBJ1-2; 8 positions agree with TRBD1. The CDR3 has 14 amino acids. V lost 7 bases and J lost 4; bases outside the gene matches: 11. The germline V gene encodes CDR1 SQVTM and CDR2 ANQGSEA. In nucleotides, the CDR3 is TGCAGCGCCGCTTTCACAGGGGGTATCTATGGCTACACCTTC. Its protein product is CSAAFTGGIYGYTF.

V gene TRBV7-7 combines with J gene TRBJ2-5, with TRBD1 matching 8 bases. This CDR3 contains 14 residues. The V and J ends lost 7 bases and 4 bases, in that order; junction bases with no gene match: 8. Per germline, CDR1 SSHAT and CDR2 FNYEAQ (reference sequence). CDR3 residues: CASTPGRGRETQYF. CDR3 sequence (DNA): TGTGCCAGCACCCCCGGCAGGGGGCGAGAGACCCAGTACTTC.

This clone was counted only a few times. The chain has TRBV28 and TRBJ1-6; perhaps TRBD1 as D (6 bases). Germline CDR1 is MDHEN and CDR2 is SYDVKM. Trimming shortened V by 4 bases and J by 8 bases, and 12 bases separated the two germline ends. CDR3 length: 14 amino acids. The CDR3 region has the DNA TGTGCCAGCAGTTCACCAGGGGCGTATTCACCCCTCCACTTT. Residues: CASSSPGAYSPLHF. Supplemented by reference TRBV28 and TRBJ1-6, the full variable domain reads DVKVTQSSRYLVKRTGEKVFLECVQDMDHENMFWYRQDPGLGLRLIYFSYDVKMKEKGDIPEGYSVSREKKERFSLILESASTNQTSMYLCASSSPGAYSPLHFGNGTRLTVT.

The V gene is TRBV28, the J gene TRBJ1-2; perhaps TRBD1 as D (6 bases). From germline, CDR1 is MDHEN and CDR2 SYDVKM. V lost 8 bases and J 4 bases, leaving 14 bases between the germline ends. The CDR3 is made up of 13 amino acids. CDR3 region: CASGRTAPYGYTF. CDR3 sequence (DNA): TGTGCCAGCGGAAGGACAGCGCCCTATGGCTACACCTTC.

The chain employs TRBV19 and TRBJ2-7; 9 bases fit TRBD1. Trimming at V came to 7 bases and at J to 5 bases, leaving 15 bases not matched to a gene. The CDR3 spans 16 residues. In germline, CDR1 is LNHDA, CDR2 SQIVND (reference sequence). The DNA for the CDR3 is TGTGCCAGTAAGGGGAGGCGGGACAGGGAAGGTCACGAGCAGTACTTC. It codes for CASKGRRDREGHEQYF. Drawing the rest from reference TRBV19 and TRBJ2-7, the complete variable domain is DGGITQSPKYLFRKEGQNVTLSCEQNLNHDAMYWYRQDPGQGLRLIYYSQIVNDFQKGDIAEGYSVSREKKESFPLTVTSAQKNPTAFYLCASKGRRDREGHEQYFGPGTRLTVT.

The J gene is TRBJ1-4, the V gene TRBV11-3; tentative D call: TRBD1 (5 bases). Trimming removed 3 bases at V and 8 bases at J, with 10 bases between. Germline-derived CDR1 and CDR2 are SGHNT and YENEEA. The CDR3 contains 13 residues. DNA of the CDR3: TGTGCCAGCAGCTTGACGCAGGGCGAAAAACTGTTTTTT. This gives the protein CASSLTQGEKLFF.

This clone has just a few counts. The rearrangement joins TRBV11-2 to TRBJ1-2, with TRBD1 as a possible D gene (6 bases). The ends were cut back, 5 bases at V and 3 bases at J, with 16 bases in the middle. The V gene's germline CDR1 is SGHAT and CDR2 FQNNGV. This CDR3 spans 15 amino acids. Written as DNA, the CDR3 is TGTGCCAGCAGCGCGGACAGTTCTTTCCACTATGGCTACACCTTC. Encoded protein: CASSADSSFHYGYTF.

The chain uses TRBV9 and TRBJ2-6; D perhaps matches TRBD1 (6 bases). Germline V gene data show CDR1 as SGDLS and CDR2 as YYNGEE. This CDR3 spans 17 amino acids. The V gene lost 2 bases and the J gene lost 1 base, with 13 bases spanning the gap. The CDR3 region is CASSVSLRGSGANVLTF. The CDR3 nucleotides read TGTGCCAGCAGCGTCTCATTAAGGGGGTCTGGGGCCAACGTCCTGACTTTC. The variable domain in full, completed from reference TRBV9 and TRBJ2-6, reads DSGVTQTPKHLITATGQRVTLRCSPRSGDLSVYWYQQSLDQGLQFLIQYYNGEERAKGNILERFSAQQFPDLHSELNLSSLELGDSALYFCASSVSLRGSGANVLTFGAGSRLTVL.

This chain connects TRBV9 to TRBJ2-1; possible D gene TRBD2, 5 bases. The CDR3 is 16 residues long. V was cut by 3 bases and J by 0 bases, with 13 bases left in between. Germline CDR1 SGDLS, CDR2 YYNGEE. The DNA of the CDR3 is TGTGCCAGCAGCGGAGGAGGAGCCAGCTCCTACAATGAGCAGTTCTTC. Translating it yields CASSGGGASSYNEQFF.

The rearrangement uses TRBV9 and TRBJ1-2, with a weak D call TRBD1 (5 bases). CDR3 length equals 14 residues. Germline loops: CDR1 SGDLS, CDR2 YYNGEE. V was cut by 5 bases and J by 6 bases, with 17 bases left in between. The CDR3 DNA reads TGTGCCAGCAGTTCCAATGGGCGGGGCGATGGCTACACCTTC. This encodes CASSSNGRGDGYTF.

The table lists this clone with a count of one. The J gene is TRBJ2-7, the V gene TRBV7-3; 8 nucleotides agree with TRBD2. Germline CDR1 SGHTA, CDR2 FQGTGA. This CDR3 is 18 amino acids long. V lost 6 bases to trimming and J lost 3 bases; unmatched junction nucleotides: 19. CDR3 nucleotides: TGTGCCAGCAGTTCTACCCTTCGGGGGGGGCATCCTAACTACGAGCAGTACTTC. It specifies CASSSTLRGGHPNYEQYF.

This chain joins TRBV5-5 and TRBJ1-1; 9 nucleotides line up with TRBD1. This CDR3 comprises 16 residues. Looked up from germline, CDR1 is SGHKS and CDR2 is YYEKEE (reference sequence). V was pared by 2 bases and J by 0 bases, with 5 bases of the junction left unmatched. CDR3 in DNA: TGTGCCAGCAGCTTTCGGGGACAGGGAGTGAACACTGAAGCTTTCTTT. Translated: CASSFRGQGVNTEAFF.

CDR3 coding DNA: TGTGCCAGCAGCTTCGGGGGCTCCTACAATGAGCAGTTCTTC. Translation: CASSFGGSYNEQFF. The chain is built from TRBV11-3 and TRBJ2-1, with a tentative D call TRBD2 (6 bases). CDR3 length equals 14 residues. In germline, CDR1 is SGHNT, CDR2 YENEEA. Trimming shortened V by 3 bases and J by 0 bases, and 6 bases separated the two germline ends.

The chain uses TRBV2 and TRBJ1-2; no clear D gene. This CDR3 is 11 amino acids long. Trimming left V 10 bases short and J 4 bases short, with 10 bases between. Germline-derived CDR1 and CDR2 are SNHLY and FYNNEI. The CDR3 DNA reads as TGTGCCATCTATGGAGCCTATGGCTACACCTTC. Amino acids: CAIYGAYGYTF.

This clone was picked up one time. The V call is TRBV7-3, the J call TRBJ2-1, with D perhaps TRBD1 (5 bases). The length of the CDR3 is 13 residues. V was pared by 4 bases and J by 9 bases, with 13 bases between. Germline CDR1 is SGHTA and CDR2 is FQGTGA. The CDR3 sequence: CASSYQVQGEQFF. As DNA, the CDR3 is TGTGCCAGCAGCTACCAAGTTCAGGGTGAGCAGTTCTTC. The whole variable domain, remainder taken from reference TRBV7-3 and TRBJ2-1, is GAGVSQTPSNKVTEKGKYVELRCDPISGHTALYWYRQSLGQGPEFLIYFQGTGAADDSGLPNDRFFAVRPEGSVSTLKIQRTERGDSAVYLCASSYQVQGEQFFGPGTRLTVL.

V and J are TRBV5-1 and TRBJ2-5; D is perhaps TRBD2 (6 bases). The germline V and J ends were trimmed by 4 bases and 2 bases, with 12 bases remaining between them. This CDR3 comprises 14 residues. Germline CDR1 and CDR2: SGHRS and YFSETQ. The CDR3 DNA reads TGCGCCAGCAGCCGGGACTGGGGGCAAGAGACCCAGTACTTC. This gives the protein CASSRDWGQETQYF.

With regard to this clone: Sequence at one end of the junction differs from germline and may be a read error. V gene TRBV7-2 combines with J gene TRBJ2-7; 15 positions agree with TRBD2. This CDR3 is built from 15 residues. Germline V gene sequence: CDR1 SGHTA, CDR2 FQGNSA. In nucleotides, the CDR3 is TGTGCCAGCAGCCCGTTTGCCGGGACTAGCGGGAGGTGGCACTTC. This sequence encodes CASSPFAGTSGRWHF.

CDR3 in amino acids: CASSLEYPPEQYF. The CDR3 DNA sequence: TGTGCCAGCAGTTTGGAGTACCCCCCGGAGCAGTACTTC. The V and J genes are TRBV28 and TRBJ2-7; D uncertain. The CDR3 length is 13 residues. In germline, CDR1 is MDHEN, CDR2 SYDVKM. V was cut by 3 bases and J by 7 bases, with 13 bases left in between.

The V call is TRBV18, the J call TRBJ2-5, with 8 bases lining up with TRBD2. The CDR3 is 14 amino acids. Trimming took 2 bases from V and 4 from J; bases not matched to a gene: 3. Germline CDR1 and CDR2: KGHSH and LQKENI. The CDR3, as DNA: TGTGCCAGCTCACCAGGACTAGCCGTAGAGACCCAGTACTTC. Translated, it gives CASSPGLAVETQYF.

The CDR3 here is CASTGQGASGYTF. Here the CDR3 DNA reads TGTGCCAGTACCGGACAGGGGGCTAGTGGCTACACCTTC. The chain couples TRBV19 to TRBJ1-2, with 11 bases identical to TRBD1. CDR3 length equals 13 residues. Germline CDR1 LNHDA, CDR2 SQIVND (reference sequence). V lost 7 bases, J lost 7 bases, and 5 bases stayed unmatched.

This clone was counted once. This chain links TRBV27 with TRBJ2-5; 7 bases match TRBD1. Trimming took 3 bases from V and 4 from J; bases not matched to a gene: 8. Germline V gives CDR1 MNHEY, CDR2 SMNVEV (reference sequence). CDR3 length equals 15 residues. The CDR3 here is CASSFSWAGGETQYF. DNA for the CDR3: TGTGCCAGCAGTTTTTCCTGGGCAGGGGGAGAGACCCAGTACTTC.